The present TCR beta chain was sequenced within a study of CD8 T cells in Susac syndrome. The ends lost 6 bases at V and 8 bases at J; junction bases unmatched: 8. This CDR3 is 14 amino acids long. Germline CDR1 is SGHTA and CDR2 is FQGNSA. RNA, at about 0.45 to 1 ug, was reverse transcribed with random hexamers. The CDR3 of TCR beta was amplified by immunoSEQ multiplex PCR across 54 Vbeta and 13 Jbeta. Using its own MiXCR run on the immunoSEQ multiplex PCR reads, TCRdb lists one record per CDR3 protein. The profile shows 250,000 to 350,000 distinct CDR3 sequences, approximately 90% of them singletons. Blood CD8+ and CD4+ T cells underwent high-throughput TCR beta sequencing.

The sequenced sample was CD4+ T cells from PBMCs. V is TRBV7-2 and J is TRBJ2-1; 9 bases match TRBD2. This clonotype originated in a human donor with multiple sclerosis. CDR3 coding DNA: TGTGCCAGCAGTCCTCCGGGACTAGCATATGAGCAGTTCTTC. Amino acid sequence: CASSPPGLAYEQFF.